This TCR beta chain was recorded in a study of T cells in women clearing cervical HPV infection. HPV was found by MY09/MY11 PCR and dot-blot genotyping. Of note for this clone: The read stops 3 residues short of the end of the CDR3; the missing end is completed from the germline J gene.

The germline CDR1 and CDR2 sequences are MNHNS and SASEGT. Trimming at V came to 2 bases and at J to 8 bases, leaving 17 bases not matched to a gene. The CDR3 has 18 residues. Some clones are missing from TCRdb's copy, which holds only in-frame ones; the method was immunoSEQ multiplex PCR. Across 20,000 to 30,000 clones, the top ten clones capture about 5.5% of the sample. This receptor was obtained from a woman between 18 and 75 years old with a cervical HPV16 infection that either progressed to CIN3+ or cleared (not recorded which). Sequencing was carried out using blood buffy coat. The V gene is TRBV6-1, the J gene TRBJ2-2; the match to TRBD1 covers 7 bases. CDR3 sequence reads: CASSEPRKVDRPEGELFF. The sequenced part of the CDR3 DNA is TGTGCCAGCAGTGAACCTCGGAAAGTGGACAGGCCGGAAGGGGAG.